This TCR beta chain was identified in a study of vaccination and CD4 T cells after COVID-19. About the research overall: Comprising six males and four females, the convalescent participants counted two Hispanic individuals among them. Each control culture was treated with a CEFX pool, an HIV-1 Nef pool, or no peptide. Whole-study findings and limits: Looking at convalescent patients, a median around 84% of reactive clones were present only post-vaccination.

The CDR3 has 14 amino acids. V shed 5 bases, J shed 0 bases, and the junction held 2 bases outside the gene matches. Germline V lookup: CDR1 SEHNR, CDR2 FQNEAQ (reference sequence). Of note for this clonotype: Antigen unknown.

Cultured CD4+ T cell DNA was sequenced using the Oncomine TCR Beta short-read assay. Each CDR3 protein is one row after TCRdb ran MiXCR on the PCR reads. The sample holds around 18,000 distinct CDR3 sequences, approximately 40% seen once. This sample's time point: late sampling 161 to 241 days after vaccination in three convalescent patients. Treatment noted: roughly 11-day PBMC culture with coronavirus spike peptide pools or control peptides (ViraFEST assay). The TCR originated in a human donor who had recovered from COVID-19. Source: CD4+ T cells from blood, cultured in vitro, taken about 7 months after SARS-CoV-2 vaccination. The V and J genes are TRBV7-9 and TRBJ2-7; 9 bases agree with TRBD1. The CDR3 is CASSGTGSSYEQYF. In DNA form, the CDR3 reads TGTGCCAGCAGCGGGACAGGGAGCTCCTACGAGCAGTACTTC.